This T cell receptor (beta chain) originates from a study of blood T cell repertoires in COVID-19. Study-level background: PBMCs, B-cell-depleted T cells, or T cells were the source of the cDNA or gDNA that made up the material.

Original processing methods: Reference gene primers were amplified, and this amplification served to estimate nucleated cell counts. Produced via immunoSEQ multiplex PCR; TCRdb's table is partial and in-frame only. The D gene and trimming were derived from the DNA, and the V and J assignments and clone size from that table. The repertoire holds around 150,000 clones, with roughly 82% as singletons. The length of the CDR3 is 17 residues. V was pared by 4 bases and J by 6 bases, with 16 bases of the junction left unmatched. The receptor comes from a woman between 50 and 59 years old in a cohort sampled during active or convalescent COVID-19. Input material: peripheral blood. The chain links TRBV23-1 to TRBJ2-7, with 9 nucleotides matching TRBD2. TRBV23-1 is an open reading frame, and its role is uncertain. The CDR3 loop reads CASSRIPGGGGAGEQYF. The CDR3 region has the DNA TGCGCCAGCAGTCGCATCCCGGGCGGGGGGGGCGCTGGCGAGCAGTACTTC.